Detailed here is one T cell receptor (beta chain). The CDR3 covers 15 residues. V lost 0 bases to trimming and J lost 7 bases; unmatched junction nucleotides: 7. Germline CDR1 reads SGHRS; CDR2 reads YFSETQ. This sample is drawn from a study of technical replicates of blood from several donors. TCRdb's table, derived via immunoSEQ multiplex PCR, lists solely in-frame clones and lacks some. Seen here are tens of thousands of clones, 80% to 95% observed once, and the top ten hold roughly 0.41%. The receptor was derived from a human donor in good health. This rearrangement joins TRBV5-1 to TRBJ1-5, with 7 bases aligning to TRBD1. The sample comprised T cells isolated from PBMCs. The CDR3 DNA is TGCGCCAGCAGCTTGGGAACAGGGACAGAGCAGCCCCAGCATTTT. Its translation: CASSLGTGTEQPQHF.